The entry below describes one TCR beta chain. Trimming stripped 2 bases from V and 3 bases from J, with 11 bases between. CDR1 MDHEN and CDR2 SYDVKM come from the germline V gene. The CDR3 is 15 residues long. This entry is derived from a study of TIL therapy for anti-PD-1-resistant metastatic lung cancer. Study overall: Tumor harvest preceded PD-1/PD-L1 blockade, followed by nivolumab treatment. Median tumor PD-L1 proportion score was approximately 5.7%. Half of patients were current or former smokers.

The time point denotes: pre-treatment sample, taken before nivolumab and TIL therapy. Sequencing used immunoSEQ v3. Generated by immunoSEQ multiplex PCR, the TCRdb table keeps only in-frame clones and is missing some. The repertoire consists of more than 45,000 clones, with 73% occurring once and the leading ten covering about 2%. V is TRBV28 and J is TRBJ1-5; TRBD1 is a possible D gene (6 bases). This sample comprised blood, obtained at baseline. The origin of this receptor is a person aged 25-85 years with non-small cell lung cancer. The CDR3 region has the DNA TGTGCCAGCAGTTTAGCCAGGGACAACAATCAGCCCCAGCATTTT. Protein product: CASSLARDNNQPQHF.